One sample yielded the 15 T cell receptor beta chains listed below, sequenced in a study of blood T cell repertoires in COVID-19. The repertoire was sequenced with immunoSEQ multiplex PCR; TCRdb's copy has only in-frame clones and lacks some. The table has 150,000 or so clones, approximately 88% seen once. Sequenced material: peripheral blood. These receptors were collected from a woman aged 45 to 65 with acute or convalescent COVID-19.

This chain links TRBV7-2 with TRBJ2-7, with TRBD1 matching over 12 bases. The J segment lost 6 bases and the V segment lost 5 bases, leaving 5 bases of the junction unmatched. Germline loops: CDR1 SGHTA, CDR2 FQGNSA. CDR3 length: 14 residues. The CDR3 loop reads CASSQGQGALEQYF. The CDR3 bases are TGTGCCAGCAGCCAGGGACAGGGGGCGCTCGAGCAGTACTTC. Full variable domain (rest looked up from reference TRBV7-2 and TRBJ2-7): GAGVSQSPSNKVTEKGKDVELRCDPISGHTALYWYRQSLGQGLEFLIYFQGNSAPDKSGLPSDRFSAERTGGSVSTLTIQRTQQEDSAVYLCASSQGQGALEQYFGPGTRLTVT.

The chain employs TRBV29-1 and TRBJ1-1; no firm D call. V dropped 5 bases and J dropped 1 base, with 11 bases sitting between them. The germline gives CDR1 SQVTM, CDR2 ANQGSEA. CDR3 length equals 13 residues. CDR3: CSVSGGSNTEAFF. CDR3 nucleotides: TGCAGCGTTTCGGGTGGGTCGAACACTGAAGCTTTCTTT.

The chain links TRBV5-1 to TRBJ2-3; the match to TRBD1 covers 7 bases. This CDR3 region has 14 residues. The germline CDR1 and CDR2 sequences are SGHRS and YFSETQ. With V trimmed by 4 bases and J by 2 bases, 4 bases remained unmatched. Here the CDR3 DNA reads TGCGCCAGCAGCCTCGGACAGGCCACAGATACGCAGTATTTT. Residues: CASSLGQATDTQYF.

V is TRBV30 and J is TRBJ1-2, with D unclear. The germline gives CDR1 GTSNPN, CDR2 SVGIG (reference sequence). Trimming removed 0 bases at V and 4 bases at J, with 6 bases between. The CDR3 totals 12 residues. The CDR3 reads CAWSVGFYGYTF. Here the CDR3 DNA reads TGTGCCTGGAGTGTGGGCTTCTATGGCTACACCTTC.

The V and J genes are TRBV5-4 and TRBJ2-1; possible D gene TRBD2, 5 bases. The V gene's germline CDR1 is SGHNT and CDR2 YYREEE (reference sequence). V was pared by 0 bases and J by 7 bases, with 8 bases between. This CDR3 is 13 amino acids long. The CDR3 coding sequence is TGTGCCAGCAGCTTGGGGACTCGAAATGAGCAGTTCTTC. Protein sequence: CASSLGTRNEQFF.

This clone has only a few counts. V is TRBV7-9 and J is TRBJ1-1, with D uncertain. The ends were cut back, 5 bases at V and 1 base at J, with 14 bases in the middle. Germline assignment: CDR1 SEHNR and CDR2 FQNEAQ (reference sequence). This CDR3 contains 15 residues. The DNA of the CDR3 is TGTGCCAGCAGCCCTGTCCCTTTCGGGAACACTGAAGCTTTCTTT. This codes for CASSPVPFGNTEAFF.

This clone was observed a single time. This CDR3 reads CASSSRTSGAGELFF. Written as DNA, the CDR3 is TGTGCCAGCAGCTCCAGGACTAGCGGGGCCGGGGAGCTGTTTTTT. This chain connects TRBV5-4 to TRBJ2-2, with TRBD2 identical over 12 bases. This CDR3 has 15 amino acids. The ends lost 3 bases at V and 6 bases at J; junction bases unmatched: 3. Germline V lookup: CDR1 SGHNT, CDR2 YYREEE (reference sequence).

V usage is TRBV15 and J usage is TRBJ1-5; TRBD1 is a possible D gene (6 bases). The length of the CDR3 is 17 residues. Germline V lookup: CDR1 LNHNV, CDR2 YYDKDF (reference sequence). Trimming cost V 5 bases and J 1 base, with 18 bases left between them. CDR3 amino acids: CATSLTKGGGSNQPQHF. The DNA for the CDR3 is TGTGCCACCAGCCTGACGAAGGGGGGAGGGAGCAATCAGCCCCAGCATTTT.

The chain uses TRBV6-5 and TRBJ2-7; tentatively, D is TRBD2 (7 bases). There are 14 residues in the CDR3. The germline V and J ends were trimmed by 6 bases and 6 bases, with 18 bases remaining between them. CDR1 is MNHEY and CDR2 is SVGAGI in the germline V gene. CDR3 region: CASRPLGGGIEQYF. For the CDR3, the DNA is TGTGCCAGCAGACCCCTAGGGGGGGGGATCGAGCAGTACTTC.

The V gene is TRBV7-2, the J gene TRBJ2-1; a possible D gene is TRBD2 (6 bases). Germline CDR1 SGHTA, CDR2 FQGNSA. Trimming left V 7 bases short and J 0 bases short, with 10 bases between. This CDR3 comprises 14 residues. This chain's CDR3 is CASKEGYSYNEQFF. In nucleotides, the CDR3 is TGTGCCAGCAAGGAGGGTTACTCCTACAATGAGCAGTTCTTC.

The CDR3 spells CSASLYGYTF. For the CDR3, the DNA is TGCAGTGCTAGTCTCTATGGCTACACCTTC. The chain couples TRBV20-1 to TRBJ1-2; D is unresolved. Germline-derived CDR1 and CDR2 are DFQATT and SNEGSKA (reference sequence). This CDR3 is built from 10 residues. Trimming shortened V by 3 bases and J by 4 bases, and 3 bases separated the two germline ends.

This chain links TRBV5-6 with TRBJ2-7, with 12 bases lining up with TRBD1. Trimming cost V 0 bases and J 5 bases; bases outside gene matches: 3. Germline V lookup: CDR1 SGHDT, CDR2 YYEEEE. CDR3 length: 15 amino acids. The CDR3 is CASSLEGQGANEQYF. CDR3 coding DNA: TGTGCCAGCAGCTTGGAGGGACAGGGGGCCAACGAGCAGTACTTC.

The genes are TRBV28 and TRBJ1-2; a weak D match, TRBD1 (5 bases). V gave up 3 bases and J gave up 5 bases, with 13 bases separating them. The CDR3 runs 14 residues. The germline V gene encodes CDR1 MDHEN and CDR2 SYDVKM. In DNA, the CDR3 is TGTGCCAGCAGTTTTGACAGATCGGATTATGGCTACACCTTC. This codes for CASSFDRSDYGYTF.

This chain links TRBV29-1 with TRBJ2-1; 11 nucleotides line up with TRBD2. V was clipped by 7 bases and J by 6 bases; unmatched bases: 5. The CDR3 length is 13 residues. Germline V gives CDR1 SQVTM, CDR2 ANQGSEA. The CDR3 protein is CSARLAGRNEQFF. Here the CDR3 DNA reads TGCAGCGCCAGACTAGCGGGACGCAATGAGCAGTTCTTC.

The chain employs TRBV7-8 and TRBJ1-2; 10 nucleotides match TRBD1. J lost 6 bases, V lost 9 bases, and 13 bases had no gene match. The CDR3 is made up of 15 amino acids. The V gene's germline CDR1 is SGHVS and CDR2 FQNEAQ. CDR3 amino acids: CAREWDRGKKDGYTF. The CDR3 DNA reads TGTGCCAGGGAATGGGACAGGGGAAAGAAAGATGGCTACACCTTC.